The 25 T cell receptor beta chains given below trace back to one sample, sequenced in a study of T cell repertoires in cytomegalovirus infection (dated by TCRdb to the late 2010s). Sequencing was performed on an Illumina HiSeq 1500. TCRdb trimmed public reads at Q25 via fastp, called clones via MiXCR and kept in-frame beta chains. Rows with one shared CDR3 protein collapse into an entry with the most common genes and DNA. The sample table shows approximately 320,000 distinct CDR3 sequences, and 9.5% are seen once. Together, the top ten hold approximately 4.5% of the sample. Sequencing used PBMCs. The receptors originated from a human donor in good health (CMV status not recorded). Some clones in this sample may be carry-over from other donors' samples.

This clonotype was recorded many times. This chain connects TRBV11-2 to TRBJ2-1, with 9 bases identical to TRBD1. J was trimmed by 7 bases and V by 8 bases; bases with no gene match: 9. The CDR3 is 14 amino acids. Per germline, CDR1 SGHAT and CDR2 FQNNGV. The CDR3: CASGQQGAGNEQFF. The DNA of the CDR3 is TGTGCCAGCGGGCAACAGGGGGCGGGGAATGAGCAGTTCTTC.

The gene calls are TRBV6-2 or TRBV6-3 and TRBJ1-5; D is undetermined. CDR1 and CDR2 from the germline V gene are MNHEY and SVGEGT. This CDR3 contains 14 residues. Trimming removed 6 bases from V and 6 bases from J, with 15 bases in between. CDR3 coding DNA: TGTGCCAGCAGCCCCCGATTATCCACTCAGCCCCAGCATTTT. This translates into CASSPRLSTQPQHF.

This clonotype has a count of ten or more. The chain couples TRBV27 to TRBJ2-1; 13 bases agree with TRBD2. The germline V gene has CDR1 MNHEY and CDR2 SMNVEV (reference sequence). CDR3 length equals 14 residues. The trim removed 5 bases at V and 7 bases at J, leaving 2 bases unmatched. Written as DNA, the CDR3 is TGTGCCAGCAGTGGACTAGCGGGAGTGAATGAGCAGTTCTTC. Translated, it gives CASSGLAGVNEQFF.

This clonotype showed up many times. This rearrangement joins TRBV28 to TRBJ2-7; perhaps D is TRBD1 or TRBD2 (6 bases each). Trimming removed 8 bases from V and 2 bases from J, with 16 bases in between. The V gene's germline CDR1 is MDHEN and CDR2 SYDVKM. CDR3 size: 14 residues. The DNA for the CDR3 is TGTGCCAGCCACGGAGGGGGACCCCCCTACGAGCAGTACTTC. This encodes CASHGGGPPYEQYF.

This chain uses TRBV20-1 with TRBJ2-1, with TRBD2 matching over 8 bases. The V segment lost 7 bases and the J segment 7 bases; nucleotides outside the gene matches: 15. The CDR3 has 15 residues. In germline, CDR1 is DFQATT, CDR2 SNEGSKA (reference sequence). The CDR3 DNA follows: TGCAGTGTCGAAGCGGGAGCCCTAAAAGGGAATGAGCAGTTCTTC. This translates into CSVEAGALKGNEQFF.

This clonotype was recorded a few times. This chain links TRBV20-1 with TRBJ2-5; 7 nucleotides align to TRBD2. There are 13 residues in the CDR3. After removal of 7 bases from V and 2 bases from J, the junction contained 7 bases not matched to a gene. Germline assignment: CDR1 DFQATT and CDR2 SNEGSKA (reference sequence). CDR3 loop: CSVEGRGQETQYF. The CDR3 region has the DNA TGCAGTGTTGAGGGGCGGGGGCAAGAGACCCAGTACTTC.

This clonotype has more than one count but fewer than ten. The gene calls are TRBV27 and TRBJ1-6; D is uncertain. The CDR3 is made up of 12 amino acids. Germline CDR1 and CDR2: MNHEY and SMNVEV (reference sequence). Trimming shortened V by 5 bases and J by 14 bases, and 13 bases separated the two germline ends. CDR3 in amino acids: CASSTGLGTLHF. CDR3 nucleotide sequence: TGTGCCAGCAGTACCGGACTTGGAACCCTCCACTTT.

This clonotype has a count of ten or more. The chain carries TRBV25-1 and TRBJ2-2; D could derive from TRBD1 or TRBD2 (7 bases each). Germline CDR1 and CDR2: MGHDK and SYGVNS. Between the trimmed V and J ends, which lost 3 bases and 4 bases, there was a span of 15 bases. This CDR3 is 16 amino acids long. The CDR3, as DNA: TGTGCCAGCAGTGACCGTAGCAGGGGGGGCACCGGGGAGCTGTTTTTT. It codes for CASSDRSRGGTGELFF. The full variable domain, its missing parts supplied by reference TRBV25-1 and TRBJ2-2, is EADIYQTPRYLVIGTGKKITLECSQTMGHDKMYWYQQDPGMELHLIHYSYGVNSTEKGDLSSESTVSRIRTEHFPLTLESARPSHTSQYLCASSDRSRGGTGELFFGEGSRLTVL.

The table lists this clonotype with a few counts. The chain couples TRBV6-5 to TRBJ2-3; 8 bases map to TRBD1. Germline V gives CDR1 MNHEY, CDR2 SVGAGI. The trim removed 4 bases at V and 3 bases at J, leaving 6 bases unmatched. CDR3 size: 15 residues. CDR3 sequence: CASSFSGQGTDTQYF. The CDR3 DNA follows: TGTGCCAGCAGTTTTAGTGGACAGGGAACAGATACGCAGTATTTT.

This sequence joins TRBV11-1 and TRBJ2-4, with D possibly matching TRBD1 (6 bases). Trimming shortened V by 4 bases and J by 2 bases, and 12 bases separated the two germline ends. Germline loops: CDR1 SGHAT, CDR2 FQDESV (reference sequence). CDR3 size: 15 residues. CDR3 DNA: TGTGCCAGCAGCTACAGGGCCGAGCCCAAAAACATTCAGTACTTC. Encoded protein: CASSYRAEPKNIQYF.

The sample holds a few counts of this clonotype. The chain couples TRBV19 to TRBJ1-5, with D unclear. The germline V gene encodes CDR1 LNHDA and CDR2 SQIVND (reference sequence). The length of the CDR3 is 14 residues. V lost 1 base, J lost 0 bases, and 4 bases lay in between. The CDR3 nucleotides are TGTGCCAGTAGTATAGCCAGTAGCAATCAGCCCCAGCATTTT. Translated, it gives CASSIASSNQPQHF.

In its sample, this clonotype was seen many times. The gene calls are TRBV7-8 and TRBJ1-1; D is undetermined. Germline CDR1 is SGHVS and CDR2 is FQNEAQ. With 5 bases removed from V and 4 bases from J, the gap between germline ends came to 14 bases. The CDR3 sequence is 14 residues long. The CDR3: CASSVDSGVTEAFF. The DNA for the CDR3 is TGTGCCAGCAGCGTAGACTCCGGGGTCACTGAAGCTTTCTTT.

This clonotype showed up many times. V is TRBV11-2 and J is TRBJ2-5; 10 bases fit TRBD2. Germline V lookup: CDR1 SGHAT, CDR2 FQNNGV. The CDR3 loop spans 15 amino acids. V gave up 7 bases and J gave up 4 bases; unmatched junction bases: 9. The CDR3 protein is CASTGAGGVLETQYF. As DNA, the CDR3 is TGTGCCAGCACCGGAGCGGGAGGGGTGCTAGAGACCCAGTACTTC.

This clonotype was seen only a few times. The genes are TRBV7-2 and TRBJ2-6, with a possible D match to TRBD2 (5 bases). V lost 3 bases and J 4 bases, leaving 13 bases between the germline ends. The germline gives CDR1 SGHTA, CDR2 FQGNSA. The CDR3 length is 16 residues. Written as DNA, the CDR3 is TGTGCCAGCAGCTTGGGTATAGCGCAAGGGGCCAACGTCCTGACTTTC. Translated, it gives CASSLGIAQGANVLTF. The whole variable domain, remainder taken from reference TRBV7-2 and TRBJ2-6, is GAGVSQSPSNKVTEKGKDVELRCDPISGHTALYWYRQSLGQGLEFLIYFQGNSAPDKSGLPSDRFSAERTGGSVSTLTIQRTQQEDSAVYLCASSLGIAQGANVLTFGAGSRLTVL.

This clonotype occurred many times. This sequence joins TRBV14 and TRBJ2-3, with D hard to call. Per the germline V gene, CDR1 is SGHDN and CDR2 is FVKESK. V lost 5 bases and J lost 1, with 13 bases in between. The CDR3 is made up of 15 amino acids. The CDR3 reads CASSARGERTDTQYF. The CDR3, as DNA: TGTGCCAGCAGCGCGCGTGGAGAGCGCACAGATACGCAGTATTTT.

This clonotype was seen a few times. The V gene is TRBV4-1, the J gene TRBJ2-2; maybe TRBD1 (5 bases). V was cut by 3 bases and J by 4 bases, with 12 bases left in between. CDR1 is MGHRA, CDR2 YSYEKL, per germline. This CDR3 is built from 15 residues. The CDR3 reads CASSQYRTSTGELFF. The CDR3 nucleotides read TGCGCCAGCAGCCAGTACAGGACCTCCACCGGGGAGCTGTTTTTT.

CDR3 amino acids: CASSVDGTGSSPLHF. CDR3 DNA sequence: TGTGCCAGCAGCGTAGATGGGACAGGGAGTTCACCCCTCCACTTT. The chain employs TRBV9 and TRBJ1-6; 9 nucleotides line up with TRBD1. Germline-derived CDR1 and CDR2 are SGDLS and YYNGEE. The J segment lost 9 bases and the V segment lost 0 bases, leaving 4 bases of the junction unmatched. CDR3 size: 15 residues.

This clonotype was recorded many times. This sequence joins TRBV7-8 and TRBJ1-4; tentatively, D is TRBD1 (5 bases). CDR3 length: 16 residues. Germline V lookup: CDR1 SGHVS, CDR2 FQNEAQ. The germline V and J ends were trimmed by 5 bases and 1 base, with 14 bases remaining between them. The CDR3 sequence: CASSQAGGRTNEKLFF. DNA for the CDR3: TGTGCCAGCAGCCAGGCGGGGGGGAGAACTAATGAAAAACTGTTTTTT.

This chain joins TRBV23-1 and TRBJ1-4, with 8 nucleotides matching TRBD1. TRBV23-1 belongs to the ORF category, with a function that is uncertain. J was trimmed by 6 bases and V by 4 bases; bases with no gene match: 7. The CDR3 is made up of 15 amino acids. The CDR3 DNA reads TGCGCCAGCAGTCCCTCCGCAGGGGGCGATGAAAAACTGTTTTTT. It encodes CASSPSAGGDEKLFF.

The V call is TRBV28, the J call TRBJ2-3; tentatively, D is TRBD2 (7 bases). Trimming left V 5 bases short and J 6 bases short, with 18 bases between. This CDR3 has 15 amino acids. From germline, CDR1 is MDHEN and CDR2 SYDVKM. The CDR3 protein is CASSRGRGITDTQYF. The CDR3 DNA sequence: TGTGCCAGCAGTCGGGGGCGGGGGATAACGGATACGCAGTATTTT.

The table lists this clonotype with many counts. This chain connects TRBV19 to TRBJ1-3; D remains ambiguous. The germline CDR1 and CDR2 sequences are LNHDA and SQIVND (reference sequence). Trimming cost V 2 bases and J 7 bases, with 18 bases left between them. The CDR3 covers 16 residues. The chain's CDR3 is CASSISSGPQQNTIYF. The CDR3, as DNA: TGTGCCAGTAGTATAAGCTCCGGACCCCAGCAGAACACCATATATTTT.

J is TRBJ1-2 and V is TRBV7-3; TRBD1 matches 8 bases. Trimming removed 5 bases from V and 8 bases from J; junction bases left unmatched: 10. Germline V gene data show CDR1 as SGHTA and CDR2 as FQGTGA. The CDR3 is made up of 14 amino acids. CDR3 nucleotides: TGTGCCAGCAGCCTGGCCCCGACAGGGGAGGGCTACACCTTC. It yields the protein CASSLAPTGEGYTF.

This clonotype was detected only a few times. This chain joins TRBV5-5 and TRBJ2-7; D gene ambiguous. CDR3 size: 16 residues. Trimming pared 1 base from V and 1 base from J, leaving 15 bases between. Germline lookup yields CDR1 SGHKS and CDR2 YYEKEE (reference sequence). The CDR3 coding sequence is TGTGCCAGCAGCTTGCGGAAGGGAATGGGGTCCTACGAGCAGTACTTC. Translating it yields CASSLRKGMGSYEQYF.

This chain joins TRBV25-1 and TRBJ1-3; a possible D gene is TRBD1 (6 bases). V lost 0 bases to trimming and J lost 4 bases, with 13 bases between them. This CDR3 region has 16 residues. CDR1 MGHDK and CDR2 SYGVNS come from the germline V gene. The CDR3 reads CASSEYRGLSGNTIYF. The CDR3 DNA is TGTGCCAGCAGTGAATATAGGGGGTTAAGCGGAAACACCATATATTTT.

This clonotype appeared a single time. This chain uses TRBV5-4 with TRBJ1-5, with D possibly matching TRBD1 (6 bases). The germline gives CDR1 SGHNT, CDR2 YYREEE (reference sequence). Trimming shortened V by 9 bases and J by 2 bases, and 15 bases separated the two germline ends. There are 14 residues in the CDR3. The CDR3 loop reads CATGGLGGNQPQHF. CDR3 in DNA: TGTGCCACCGGGGGGCTCGGCGGCAATCAGCCCCAGCATTTT. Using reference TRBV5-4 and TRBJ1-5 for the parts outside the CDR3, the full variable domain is ETGVTQSPTHLIKTRGQQVTLRCSSQSGHNTVSWYQQALGQGPQFIFQYYREEENGRGNFPPRFSGLQFPNYSSELNVNALELDDSALYLCATGGLGGNQPQHFGDGTRLSIL.